What follows are 20 T cell receptor beta chains derived from one specimen sequenced in a study of cytomegalovirus exposure and HLA in healthy donors. The PCR ran on 60 Vbeta and 13 Jbeta primers. Some clones are missing from TCRdb's copy, which holds only in-frame ones; the method was immunoSEQ multiplex PCR. The data contain about 99,000 clones, around 67% of them singletons. What was sequenced was PBMCs. These receptors all come from a woman aged 50 to 60 in good health and CMV-seronegative.

The chain links TRBV2 to TRBJ1-2, with D tentatively TRBD1 (5 bases). The CDR3 contains 15 residues. CDR1 SNHLY and CDR2 FYNNEI come from the germline V gene. V lost 3 bases to trimming and J lost 2 bases, with 13 bases between them. The CDR3 nucleotides are TGTGCCAGCAGTGATGTGGGACGGGGGAACTATGGCTACACCTTC. Its protein product is CASSDVGRGNYGYTF. The complete variable domain, with remaining parts taken from reference TRBV2 and TRBJ1-2, reads EPEVTQTPSHQVTQMGQEVILRCVPISNHLYFYWYRQILGQKVEFLVSFYNNEISEKSEIFDDQFSVERPDGSNFTLKIRSTKLEDSAMYFCASSDVGRGNYGYTFGSGTRLTVV.

This sequence joins TRBV11-2 and TRBJ2-1, with TRBD2 identical over 8 bases. V lost 5 bases, J lost 5 bases, and 8 bases stayed unmatched. The germline CDR1 and CDR2 sequences are SGHAT and FQNNGV. This CDR3 is built from 15 residues. The CDR3 coding sequence is TGTGCCAGCAGCCTAGCCGGGACTAGTGACAATGAGCAGTTCTTC. It codes for CASSLAGTSDNEQFF.

CDR3 residues: CASKQGGEQYF. CDR3 nucleotide sequence: TGTGCCAGCAAACAGGGGGGGGAGCAGTACTTC. V usage is TRBV2 and J usage is TRBJ2-7; perhaps TRBD1 as D (8 bases). V lost 7 bases and J lost 7, with 11 bases in between. The CDR3 covers 11 residues. Germline loops: CDR1 SNHLY, CDR2 FYNNEI.

The V gene is TRBV5-4, the J gene TRBJ2-7; 8 positions match TRBD2. Trimming removed 1 base from V and 5 bases from J; junction bases left unmatched: 8. The CDR3 loop spans 15 amino acids. The germline gives CDR1 SGHNT, CDR2 YYREEE (reference sequence). DNA of the CDR3: TGTGCCAGCAGCTTGCCGAGCGGGAGTGGGAACGAGCAGTACTTC. Its translation: CASSLPSGSGNEQYF.

This clone was seen only a few times. CDR3 nucleotides: TGCGCCAGCAGCTTGCCGGGCACTGAAGCTTTCTTT. Translated, it gives CASSLPGTEAFF. The chain combines TRBV5-1 with TRBJ1-1; D call uncertain. V was clipped by 1 base and J by 4 bases, with 5 bases between them. Per the germline V gene, CDR1 is SGHRS and CDR2 is YFSETQ. This CDR3 is built from 12 residues. Drawing the rest from reference TRBV5-1 and TRBJ1-1, the complete variable domain is KAGVTQTPRYLIKTRGQQVTLSCSPISGHRSVSWYQQTPGQGLQFLFEYFSETQRNKGNFPGRFSGRQFSNSRSEMNVSTLELGDSALYLCASSLPGTEAFFGQGTRLTVV.

The sample holds a few counts of this clone. The CDR3 DNA reads as TGTGCCAGCAGCTCGGATTGGAGGGACATTCAGTACTTC. This codes for CASSSDWRDIQYF. This sequence joins TRBV11-3 and TRBJ2-4, with D possibly being TRBD2 (6 bases). Germline V gene data show CDR1 as SGHNT and CDR2 as YENEEA. The CDR3 runs to 13 residues. V gave up 4 bases and J gave up 8 bases, with 12 bases separating them.

The chain is built from TRBV13 and TRBJ1-6; D gene uncertain. The CDR3 sequence is 20 residues long. In germline, CDR1 is PRHDT, CDR2 FYEKMQ (reference sequence). The ends were cut back, 0 bases at V and 8 bases at J, with 26 bases in the middle. The CDR3 bases are TGTGCCAGCAGCTTAGGCCGAGTGAGGGCGGAACGCCGGGGTGATTCACCCCTCCACTTT. The encoded protein is CASSLGRVRAERRGDSPLHF.

Only a few counts were recorded for this clone. The chain has TRBV30 and TRBJ1-1; possibly TRBD1 for D (5 bases). Germline CDR1 GTSNPN, CDR2 SVGIG (reference sequence). Trimming took 5 bases from V and 1 from J, leaving 11 bases between them. The CDR3 is 13 amino acids. Here the CDR3 reads CAWDRTGNTEAFF. The DNA for the CDR3 is TGTGCCTGGGACAGAACAGGGAACACTGAAGCTTTCTTT.

Only a few counts were recorded for this clone. DNA for the CDR3: TGTGCCAGCAGCCCGACTACGGACTTTGAAGCTTTCTTT. This gives the protein CASSPTTDFEAFF. The chain has TRBV11-3 and TRBJ1-1; D gene ambiguous. V lost 5 bases and J lost 7, with 14 bases in between. The CDR3 is made up of 13 amino acids. Germline V CDR1 and CDR2: SGHNT, YENEEA.

The chain recombines TRBV13 with TRBJ2-1; D gene uncertain. The CDR3 length is 11 residues. The germline CDR1 and CDR2 sequences are PRHDT and FYEKMQ (reference sequence). Trimming left V 5 bases short and J 11 bases short, with 10 bases between. For the CDR3, the DNA is TGTGCCAGCAGCGAGGCCCGACAGCAGTTCTTC. The encoded protein is CASSEARQQFF.

This clone was counted only a few times. The chain carries TRBV18 and TRBJ2-2, with a possible D match to TRBD1 (5 bases). The CDR3 sequence is 14 residues long. Trimming took off 3 bases at V and 1 base at J, with 6 bases between the two ends. CDR1 KGHSH and CDR2 LQKENI come from the germline V gene. The CDR3 DNA reads as TGTGCCAGCTCACCGGGGCAGAACACCGGGGAGCTGTTTTTT. Protein product: CASSPGQNTGELFF. Supplemented by reference TRBV18 and TRBJ2-2, the full variable domain reads NAGVMQNPRHLVRRRGQEARLRCSPMKGHSHVYWYRQLPEEGLKFMVYLQKENIIDESGMPKERFSAEFPKEGPSILRIQQVVRGDSAAYFCASSPGQNTGELFFGEGSRLTVL.

V and J are TRBV28 and TRBJ2-7; D gene uncertain. Germline CDR1 reads MDHEN; CDR2 reads SYDVKM. Trimming removed 4 bases from V and 3 bases from J, with 4 bases in between. The CDR3 runs 11 residues. DNA of the CDR3: TGTGCCAGCAGTTCCCACTACGAGCAGTACTTC. This encodes CASSSHYEQYF.

This clone was recorded once. The chain uses TRBV6-5 and TRBJ2-5, with 11 bases identical to TRBD1. The DNA end favors TRBJ2-7, so the J call may be wrong. Germline CDR1 is MNHEY and CDR2 is SVGAGI. The CDR3 totals 12 residues. CDR3 sequence: CASTGTGGEQYF. The CDR3 DNA reads TGTGCCAGCACCGGGACAGGGGGCGAGCAGTACTTC.

The rearrangement joins TRBV30 to TRBJ1-4; no definite D call. Germline CDR1 GTSNPN, CDR2 SVGIG (reference sequence). V lost 0 bases and J 8 bases, leaving 7 bases between the germline ends. The CDR3 is 12 residues long. The CDR3 spells CAWSVIREKLFF. In nucleotides, the CDR3 is TGTGCCTGGAGTGTAATACGGGAAAAACTGTTTTTT.

The chain is built from TRBV6-5 and TRBJ2-2, with D unresolved. Trimming cost V 0 bases and J 0 bases, with 5 bases left between them. The CDR3 runs 15 residues. Germline CDR1 MNHEY, CDR2 SVGAGI. As DNA, the CDR3 is TGTGCCAGCAGTTACTCGGCTTCGAACACCGGGGAGCTGTTTTTT. Amino acids: CASSYSASNTGELFF.

V gene TRBV11-3 combines with J gene TRBJ2-7; D is ambiguous. Trimming took off 0 bases at V and 1 base at J, with 7 bases between the two ends. This CDR3 spans 14 amino acids. CDR1 and CDR2 from the germline V gene are SGHNT and YENEEA. CDR3 nucleotide sequence: TGTGCCAGCAGCTTAGAGGCACGATCCTACGAGCAGTACTTC. Protein: CASSLEARSYEQYF.

The chain couples TRBV5-1 to TRBJ2-6, with D unclear. Germline CDR1 is SGHRS and CDR2 is YFSETQ. This CDR3 has 13 residues. V lost 4 bases and J lost 4, with 6 bases in between. This chain's CDR3 is CASSSQGANVLTF. The DNA for the CDR3 is TGCGCCAGCAGCAGCCAAGGGGCCAACGTCCTGACTTTC.

This chain joins TRBV28 and TRBJ2-7, with 8 bases matching TRBD1. Germline CDR1 reads MDHEN; CDR2 reads SYDVKM. The CDR3 spans 14 residues. Trimming at V came to 5 bases and at J to 2 bases, leaving 5 bases not matched to a gene. The CDR3 protein is CASSITGGTYEQYF. The CDR3, as DNA: TGTGCCAGCAGTATAACAGGGGGAACCTACGAGCAGTACTTC.

The gene calls are TRBV7-8 and TRBJ2-5, with a tentative D call TRBD1 (5 bases). The V end was cut by 5 bases, the J end by 2 bases, with 12 bases between. The CDR3 length is 14 residues. In germline, CDR1 is SGHVS, CDR2 FQNEAQ. The CDR3 nucleotides read TGTGCCAGCAGCACCCAGGGAACTCAAGAGACCCAGTACTTC. It yields the protein CASSTQGTQETQYF.

This clone was seen only a few times. The chain employs TRBV11-3 and TRBJ2-5; no clear D gene. This CDR3 contains 13 residues. Germline V gives CDR1 SGHNT, CDR2 YENEEA. V was pared by 4 bases and J by 7 bases, with 13 bases between. CDR3 sequence reads: CASSSGRVGTQYF. The CDR3 region has the DNA TGTGCCAGCAGCTCAGGTCGAGTGGGGACCCAGTACTTC.